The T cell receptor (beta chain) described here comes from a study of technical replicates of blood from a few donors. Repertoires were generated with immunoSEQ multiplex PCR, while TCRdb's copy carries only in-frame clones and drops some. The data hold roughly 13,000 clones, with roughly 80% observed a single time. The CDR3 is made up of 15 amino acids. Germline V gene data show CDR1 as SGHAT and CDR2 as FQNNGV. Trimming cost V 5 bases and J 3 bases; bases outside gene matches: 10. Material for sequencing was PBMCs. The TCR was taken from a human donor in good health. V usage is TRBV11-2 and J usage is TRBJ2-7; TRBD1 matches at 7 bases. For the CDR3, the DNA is TGTGCCAGCAGCCCTCTACAGGGGAAGGGCTACGAGCAGTACTTC. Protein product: CASSPLQGKGYEQYF.